Below are 3 T cell receptor beta chains sequenced from a single sample in a study of PD-L1 blockade in urothelial cancer. The assay was immunoSEQ multiplex PCR, and TCRdb's table has in-frame clones only and misses some. The data show tens of thousands of clones, roughly 84% seen once. Material: PBMCs, obtained around atezolizumab (anti-PD-L1) treatment. All receptors derive from a man between 65 and 80 years old with urothelial cancer.

The chain has TRBV9 and TRBJ1-1, with D possibly matching TRBD1 (6 bases). Germline lookup yields CDR1 SGDLS and CDR2 YYNGEE. V was shortened by 0 bases and J by 5 bases, with 17 bases between the two germline ends. The CDR3 spans 16 residues. CDR3 sequence (DNA): TGTGCCAGCAGCGTAGGGATCAGGGGCGGTGAAACTGAAGCTTTCTTT. It yields the protein CASSVGIRGGETEAFF.

The chain has TRBV21-1 and TRBJ2-2; the D segment call TRBD1 is taken from the table without a DNA check. TRBV21-1 is described as a pseudogene. The CDR3 covers 15 residues. The CDR3 nucleotides are TGTGCCAGCAGCCCTCGGACACCGAACACCGGGGAGCTGTTTTTT. Encoded protein: CASSPRTPNTGELFF.

In DNA form, the CDR3 reads TGTGCCAGCAGCCCTAGGACAGCCCCCGGGGAGCTGTTTTTT. This codes for CASSPRTAPGELFF. The V and J genes are TRBV11-3 and TRBJ2-2; D is possibly TRBD1 (6 bases). Trimming shortened V by 5 bases and J by 6 bases, and 13 bases separated the two germline ends. This CDR3 has 14 amino acids. The V gene's germline CDR1 is SGHNT and CDR2 YENEEA. Looking up the rest from reference TRBV11-3 and TRBJ2-2 gives the full variable domain: EAGVVQSPRYKIIEKKQPVAFWCNPISGHNTLYWYLQNLGQGPELLIRYENEEAVDDSQLPKDRFSAERLKGVDSTLKIQPAELGDSAVYLCASSPRTAPGELFFGEGSRLTVL.